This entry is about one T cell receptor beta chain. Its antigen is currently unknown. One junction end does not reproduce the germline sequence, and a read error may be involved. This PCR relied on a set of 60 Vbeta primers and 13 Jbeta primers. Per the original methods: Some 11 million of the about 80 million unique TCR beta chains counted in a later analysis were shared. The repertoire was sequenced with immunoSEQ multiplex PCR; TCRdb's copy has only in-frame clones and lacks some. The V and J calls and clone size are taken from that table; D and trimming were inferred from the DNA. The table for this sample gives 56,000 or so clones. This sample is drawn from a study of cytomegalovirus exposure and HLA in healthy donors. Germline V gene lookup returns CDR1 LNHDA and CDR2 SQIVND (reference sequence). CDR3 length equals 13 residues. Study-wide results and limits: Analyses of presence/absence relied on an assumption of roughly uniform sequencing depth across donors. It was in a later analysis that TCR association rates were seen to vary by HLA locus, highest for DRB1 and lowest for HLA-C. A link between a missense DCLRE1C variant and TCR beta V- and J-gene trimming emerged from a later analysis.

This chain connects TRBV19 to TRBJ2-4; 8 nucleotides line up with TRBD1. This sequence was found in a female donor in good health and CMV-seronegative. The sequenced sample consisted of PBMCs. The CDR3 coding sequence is TGTGCCAGTAGTATAATCTCAGGGACAGGAAAGGTGTTC. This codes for CASSIISGTGKVF.